These 30 T cell receptor beta chains came from one sample sequenced in a study of T cell responses to AZD1222 COVID-19 vaccine. Method: immunoSEQ multiplex PCR; TCRdb's copy keeps in-frame clones and lacks some. The data contain around 92,000 clones, about 89% of them seen just once; the ten biggest clones take up more than 6.5%. The source was peripheral blood, collected on day 0 of AZD1222 vaccination. The receptors stem from an adult in good health.

V usage is TRBV9 and J usage is TRBJ2-1; D not certain. V was pared by 1 base and J by 7 bases, with 6 bases between. CDR1 and CDR2 from the germline V gene are SGDLS and YYNGEE. The CDR3 extends over 12 amino acids. The chain's CDR3 is CASSVQGNEQFF. The CDR3, as DNA: TGTGCCAGCAGCGTACAAGGGAATGAGCAGTTCTTC.

The J gene is TRBJ1-4, the V gene TRBV4-1; TRBD1 matches 7 bases. CDR3 size: 16 residues. Germline CDR1 reads MGHRA; CDR2 reads YSYEKL. After removal of 4 bases from V and 7 bases from J, the junction contained 12 bases not matched to a gene. CDR3 loop: CASSRPDREKSEKLFF. The DNA of the CDR3 is TGCGCCAGCAGCCGCCCAGACAGGGAAAAAAGTGAAAAACTGTTTTTT.

This sequence joins TRBV5-8 and TRBJ1-5; D is uncertain. Germline CDR1 SGHTS, CDR2 YDEGEE. This CDR3 comprises 11 residues. The ends were cut back, 0 bases at V and 9 bases at J, with 4 bases in the middle. CDR3 nucleotides: TGTGCCAGCAGCTTGGCAGCGCCCCAGCATTTT. Protein product: CASSLAAPQHF.

This clone showed up just a few times. Other DNA sequences in this specimen translate into the identical CDR3. The rearrangement uses TRBV6-5 and TRBJ2-3, with D possibly being TRBD1 or TRBD2 (5 bases each). The CDR3 runs to 14 residues. With 5 bases removed from V and 5 bases from J, the gap between germline ends came to 14 bases. CDR1 is MNHEY, CDR2 SVGAGI, per germline. DNA of the CDR3: TGTGCCAGCAGTCGGACACCCCGGGGAGATACGCAGTATTTT. Protein: CASSRTPRGDTQYF.

The CDR3 DNA follows: TGCGCCAGCAGCCAAGAGAGGAAGCAGGGGGTCTACGAGCAGTACTTC. Translating gives CASSQERKQGVYEQYF. V and J are TRBV4-1 and TRBJ2-7; 7 nucleotides line up with TRBD1. The germline gives CDR1 MGHRA, CDR2 YSYEKL. Unmatched junction bases numbered 8, after V lost 0 bases and J lost 3 bases. There are 16 residues in the CDR3.

This clone has only one observation. The J gene is TRBJ1-3, the V gene TRBV5-5; maybe TRBD1 (6 bases). The CDR3 length is 15 residues. Deletions cut 4 bases from V and 0 bases from J, with 11 bases between. The germline CDR1 and CDR2 sequences are SGHKS and YYEKEE (reference sequence). The CDR3 protein is CASSNRDLSGNTIYF. The CDR3 DNA is TGTGCCAGCAGCAACAGGGACCTCTCTGGAAACACCATATATTTT.

The chain carries TRBV7-3 and TRBJ2-3, with 7 positions matching TRBD1. With V trimmed by 3 bases and J by 2 bases, 8 bases remained unmatched. The CDR3 contains 16 residues. Germline CDR1 is SGHTA and CDR2 is FQGTGA. The CDR3 DNA sequence: TGTGCCAGCAGCTTGACAGGGAAAGTGGACACAGATACGCAGTATTTT. Protein product: CASSLTGKVDTDTQYF.

The CDR3 sequence is CACRPSGTGTGKLFF. The CDR3 DNA reads as TGTGCCTGCCGACCGTCCGGGACAGGGACGGGAAAACTGTTTTTT. The V and J genes are TRBV30 and TRBJ1-4, with 9 bases matching TRBD1. This CDR3 is 15 amino acids long. CDR1 GTSNPN and CDR2 SVGIG come from the germline V gene (reference sequence). V was pared by 6 bases and J by 10 bases, with 15 bases of the junction left unmatched.

The genes are TRBV28 and TRBJ2-3; D is unresolved. The CDR3 extends over 14 amino acids. The V gene lost 11 bases and the J gene lost 2 bases, with 17 bases spanning the gap. From germline, CDR1 is MDHEN and CDR2 SYDVKM. This chain's CDR3 is CAAALRLYTDTQYF. The CDR3 bases are TGTGCCGCAGCGCTAAGACTGTACACAGATACGCAGTATTTT.

This chain connects TRBV19 to TRBJ1-2; D unresolved. V lost 6 bases and J 6 bases, leaving 14 bases between the germline ends. Germline V gives CDR1 LNHDA, CDR2 SQIVND (reference sequence). This CDR3 region has 13 residues. As DNA, the CDR3 is TGTGCCAGTAGGAAAAGAGGAACAAATGGCTACACCTTC. Protein: CASRKRGTNGYTF.

The chain uses TRBV20-1 and TRBJ1-3, with D hard to call. CDR1 DFQATT and CDR2 SNEGSKA come from the germline V gene (reference sequence). The V gene lost 3 bases and the J gene lost 8 bases, with 14 bases spanning the gap. CDR3 length: 13 residues. The CDR3 DNA reads as TGCAGTGCTAGTTGGAGTGTCCGGGACACCATATATTTT. Protein: CSASWSVRDTIYF.

J is TRBJ2-3 and V is TRBV30; 8 bases are a match to TRBD2. The CDR3 runs 14 residues. The V and J ends lost 3 bases and 7 bases, in that order; junction bases with no gene match: 9. The germline gives CDR1 GTSNPN, CDR2 SVGIG (reference sequence). CDR3 protein: CAWRWGRGVNTQYF. DNA of the CDR3: TGTGCCTGGAGATGGGGGCGGGGGGTCAATACGCAGTATTTT.

This chain's CDR3 is CASSPFRPDRADEQFF. DNA of the CDR3: TGTGCCAGCTCACCATTCCGTCCGGACAGGGCGGATGAGCAGTTCTTC. The V gene is TRBV18, the J gene TRBJ2-1, with TRBD1 identical over 8 bases. Per the germline V gene, CDR1 is KGHSH and CDR2 is LQKENI. The CDR3 is 16 residues long. Unmatched junction bases numbered 11, after V lost 2 bases and J lost 8 bases.

The chain carries TRBV6-2 or TRBV6-3 and TRBJ2-1, with TRBD2 matching over 10 bases. The CDR3 runs 16 residues. The germline CDR1 and CDR2 sequences are MNHEY and SVGEGT. V lost 4 bases to trimming and J lost 6 bases; unmatched junction nucleotides: 9. The CDR3 loop reads CASSFGSGGASNEQFF. In DNA form, the CDR3 reads TGTGCCAGCAGTTTTGGGAGCGGGGGGGCCTCCAATGAGCAGTTCTTC.

CDR3 sequence: CASSLRPSGTNTGELFF. CDR3 nucleotides: TGTGCCAGCAGTTTAAGGCCTAGCGGGACGAACACCGGGGAGCTGTTTTTT. This chain links TRBV27 with TRBJ2-2, with 9 bases that match TRBD2. The V gene's germline CDR1 is MNHEY and CDR2 SMNVEV (reference sequence). The CDR3 spans 17 residues. The junction had 4 bases not matched to a gene; V was cut back by 2 bases and J by 0 bases.

V gene TRBV14 combines with J gene TRBJ1-1, with unresolved D. This CDR3 spans 13 amino acids. The germline CDR1 and CDR2 sequences are SGHDN and FVKESK. V lost 3 bases, J lost 5 bases, and 10 bases lay in between. CDR3 sequence (DNA): TGTGCCAGCAGCCAGAGGGTTCAGACTGAAGCTTTCTTT. It translates to CASSQRVQTEAFF.

The V gene is TRBV19, the J gene TRBJ2-1; D possibly corresponds to TRBD2 (6 bases). This CDR3 is built from 13 residues. V lost 6 bases and J 5 bases, leaving 11 bases between the germline ends. Per the germline V gene, CDR1 is LNHDA and CDR2 is SQIVND (reference sequence). The DNA for the CDR3 is TGTGCCAGTAGGGGAGGCCTCCACAATGAGCAGTTCTTC. It codes for CASRGGLHNEQFF.

The V call is TRBV12-3 or TRBV12-4, the J call TRBJ1-1; D uncertain. There are 12 residues in the CDR3. The V gene lost 6 bases and the J gene lost 0 bases, with 5 bases spanning the gap. The CDR3 DNA follows: TGTGCCAGCAGCCGGATGAACACTGAAGCTTTCTTT. The encoded protein is CASSRMNTEAFF.

The DNA for the CDR3 is TGTGCCAGCAGTTACTCGACTAGCGGGGTAGACAATGAGCAGTTCTTC. It encodes CASSYSTSGVDNEQFF. This chain connects TRBV6-6 to TRBJ2-1; 11 bases map to TRBD2. Germline V gene data show CDR1 as MNHNY and CDR2 as SVGAGI (reference sequence). The trim removed 0 bases at V and 5 bases at J, leaving 3 bases unmatched. This CDR3 spans 16 amino acids.

The chain uses TRBV28 and TRBJ1-6, with a weak D call TRBD1 (5 bases). From germline, CDR1 is MDHEN and CDR2 SYDVKM. The CDR3 is made up of 11 amino acids. With 3 bases removed from V and 14 bases from J, the gap between germline ends came to 8 bases. CDR3 DNA: TGTGCCAGCAGTTTTCAGGGAACCCTCCACTTT. This codes for CASSFQGTLHF.

The chain has TRBV5-1 and TRBJ1-2, with D unresolved. Trimming took 0 bases from V and 4 from J, leaving 10 bases between them. From germline, CDR1 is SGHRS and CDR2 YFSETQ. This CDR3 spans 14 amino acids. The CDR3 nucleotides read TGCGCCAGCAGCTTGGGGGTGAGTGGCTATGGCTACACCTTC. This sequence encodes CASSLGVSGYGYTF.

This clone was counted a few times. The genes are TRBV7-3 and TRBJ1-1; D gene unclear. The CDR3 extends over 13 amino acids. V was cut by 1 base and J by 0 bases, with 3 bases left in between. Germline CDR1 and CDR2: SGHTA and FQGTGA. This chain's CDR3 is CASSLRMNTEAFF. For the CDR3, the DNA is TGTGCCAGCAGCTTAAGAATGAACACTGAAGCTTTCTTT.

V and J are TRBV27 and TRBJ2-1; D not certain. Trimming took off 5 bases at V and 7 bases at J, with 9 bases between the two ends. The CDR3 runs to 12 residues. Germline assignment: CDR1 MNHEY and CDR2 SMNVEV (reference sequence). The CDR3: CASSHSLNEQFF. Here the CDR3 DNA reads TGTGCCAGCAGTCACAGCTTGAATGAGCAGTTCTTC.

This sequence joins TRBV5-6 and TRBJ1-1; D is unclear. Trimming stripped 2 bases from V and 10 bases from J, with 15 bases between. This CDR3 is 13 amino acids long. Germline CDR1 and CDR2: SGHDT and YYEEEE. CDR3 in amino acids: CASSLGSSGRAFF. CDR3 bases: TGTGCCAGCAGCTTAGGATCCTCGGGGAGAGCTTTCTTT.

The chain couples TRBV7-2 to TRBJ1-2; possible D gene TRBD1, 6 bases. Per the germline V gene, CDR1 is SGHTA and CDR2 is FQGNSA. Deletions cut 2 bases from V and 2 bases from J, with 15 bases between. The CDR3 covers 16 residues. The CDR3 nucleotides are TGTGCCAGCAGCTTACTGGTTGGGCAGGGGAACTATGGCTACACCTTC. Amino acids: CASSLLVGQGNYGYTF. The variable domain in full, completed from reference TRBV7-2 and TRBJ1-2, reads GAGVSQSPSNKVTEKGKDVELRCDPISGHTALYWYRQSLGQGLEFLIYFQGNSAPDKSGLPSDRFSAERTGGSVSTLTIQRTQQEDSAVYLCASSLLVGQGNYGYTFGSGTRLTVV.

This clone was seen once. The chain has TRBV7-3 and TRBJ2-5; perhaps TRBD2 as D (6 bases). Trimming cost V 2 bases and J 5 bases, with 12 bases left between them. This CDR3 is built from 14 residues. The germline V gene encodes CDR1 SGHTA and CDR2 FQGTGA. The CDR3 spells CASSLAGPPETQYF. DNA of the CDR3: TGTGCCAGCAGCTTAGCGGGGCCTCCCGAGACCCAGTACTTC. The variable domain in full, with the rest retrieved from reference TRBV7-3 and TRBJ2-5, is GAGVSQTPSNKVTEKGKYVELRCDPISGHTALYWYRQSLGQGPEFLIYFQGTGAADDSGLPNDRFFAVRPEGSVSTLKIQRTERGDSAVYLCASSLAGPPETQYFGPGTRLLVL.

The chain carries TRBV12-3 or TRBV12-4 and TRBJ1-1; D is possibly TRBD1 (6 bases). Trimming took 6 bases from V and 7 from J, leaving 12 bases between them. This CDR3 has 12 residues. The DNA of the CDR3 is TGTGCCAGCAGCAGGGGAGCGGGTGAAGCTTTCTTT. It encodes CASSRGAGEAFF.

This clone was counted a few times. CDR3 coding DNA: TGTGCCAGTAGTATAGACGGGCCAGCGCGGGGATCTAATGAAAAACTGTTTTTT. Protein product: CASSIDGPARGSNEKLFF. This rearrangement joins TRBV19 to TRBJ1-4; D ambiguous. V gave up 0 bases and J gave up 3 bases, with 17 bases separating them. Germline-derived CDR1 and CDR2 are LNHDA and SQIVND (reference sequence). This CDR3 region has 18 residues.

The CDR3 spells CASSLPGQARGSIQYF. CDR3 DNA sequence: TGTGCCAGCAGCCTGCCTGGACAGGCCCGAGGTTCCATTCAGTACTTC. The V call is TRBV3-1 (or the pseudogene TRBV3-2), the J call TRBJ2-4; TRBD1 aligns across 7 bases. This CDR3 contains 16 residues. The ends lost 4 bases at V and 9 bases at J; junction bases unmatched: 15. The germline CDR1 and CDR2 sequences are LGHDT and YNNKEL (reference sequence).

This clone was observed once. The rearrangement links TRBV28 to TRBJ1-1; D gene ambiguous. The germline gives CDR1 MDHEN, CDR2 SYDVKM. V lost 4 bases, J lost 8 bases, and 8 bases lay in between. The CDR3 spans 11 residues. Written as DNA, the CDR3 is TGTGCCAGCAGTTATGGCGAAGAAGCTTTCTTT. Translated: CASSYGEEAFF.